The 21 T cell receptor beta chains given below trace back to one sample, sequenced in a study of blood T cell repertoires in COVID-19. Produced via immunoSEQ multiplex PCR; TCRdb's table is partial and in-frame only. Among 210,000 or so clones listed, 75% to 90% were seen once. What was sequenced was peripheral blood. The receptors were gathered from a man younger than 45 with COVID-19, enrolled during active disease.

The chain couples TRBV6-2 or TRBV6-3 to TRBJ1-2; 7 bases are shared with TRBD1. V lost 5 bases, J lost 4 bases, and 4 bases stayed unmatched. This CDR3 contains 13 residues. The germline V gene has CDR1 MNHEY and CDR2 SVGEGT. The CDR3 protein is CASSPGQSYGYTF. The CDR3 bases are TGTGCCAGCAGTCCGGGACAGAGCTATGGCTACACCTTC.

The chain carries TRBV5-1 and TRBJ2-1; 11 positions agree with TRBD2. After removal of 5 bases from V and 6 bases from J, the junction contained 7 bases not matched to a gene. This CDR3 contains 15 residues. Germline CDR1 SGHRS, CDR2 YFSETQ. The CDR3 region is CASRSVAGGGNEQFF. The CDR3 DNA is TGCGCCAGCAGATCCGTAGCGGGAGGGGGCAATGAGCAGTTCTTC.

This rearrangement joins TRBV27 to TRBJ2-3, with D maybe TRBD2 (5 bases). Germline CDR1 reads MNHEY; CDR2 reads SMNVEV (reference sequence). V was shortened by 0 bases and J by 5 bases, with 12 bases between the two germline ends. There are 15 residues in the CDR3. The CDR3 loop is CASSLSSGELDTQYF. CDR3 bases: TGTGCCAGCAGTTTATCGTCCGGGGAGTTAGATACGCAGTATTTT.

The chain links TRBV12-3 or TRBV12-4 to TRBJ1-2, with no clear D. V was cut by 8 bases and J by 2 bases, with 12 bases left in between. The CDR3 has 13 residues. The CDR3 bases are TGTGCCAGCTCCTGGACTGAAAACTATGGCTACACCTTC. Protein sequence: CASSWTENYGYTF.

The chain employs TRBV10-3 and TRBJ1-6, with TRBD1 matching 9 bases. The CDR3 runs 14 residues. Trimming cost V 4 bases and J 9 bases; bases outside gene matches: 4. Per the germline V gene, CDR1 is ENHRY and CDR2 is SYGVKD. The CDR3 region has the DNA TGTGCCATCAGTGGGACAGGGGACGCTTCACCCCTCCACTTT. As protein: CAISGTGDASPLHF.

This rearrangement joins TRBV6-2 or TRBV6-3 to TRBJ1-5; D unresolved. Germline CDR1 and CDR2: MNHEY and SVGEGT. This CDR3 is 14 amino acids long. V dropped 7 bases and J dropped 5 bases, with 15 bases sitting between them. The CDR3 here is CASTPGGWDQPQHF. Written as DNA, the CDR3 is TGTGCCAGCACCCCGGGAGGGTGGGATCAGCCCCAGCATTTT.

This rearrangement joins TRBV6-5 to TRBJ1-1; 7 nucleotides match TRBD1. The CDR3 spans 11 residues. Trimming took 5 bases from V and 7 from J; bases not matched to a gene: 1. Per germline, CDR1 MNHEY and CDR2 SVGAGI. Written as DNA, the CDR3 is TGTGCCAGCAGTCCAGGGGGTGAAGCTTTCTTT. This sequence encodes CASSPGGEAFF.

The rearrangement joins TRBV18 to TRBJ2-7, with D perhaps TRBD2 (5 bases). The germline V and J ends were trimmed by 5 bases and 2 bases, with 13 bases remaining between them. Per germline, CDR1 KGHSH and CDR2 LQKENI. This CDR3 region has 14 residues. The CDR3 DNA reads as TGTGCCAGCTCAATACGAGGGCCCGCCTACGAGCAGTACTTC. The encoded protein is CASSIRGPAYEQYF.

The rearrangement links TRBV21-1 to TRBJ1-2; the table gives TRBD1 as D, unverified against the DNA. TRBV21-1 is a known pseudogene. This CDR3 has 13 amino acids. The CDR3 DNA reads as TGTGCCAGCAGCAAAGGCAGGGGGTATGGCTACACCTTC. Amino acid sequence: CASSKGRGYGYTF.

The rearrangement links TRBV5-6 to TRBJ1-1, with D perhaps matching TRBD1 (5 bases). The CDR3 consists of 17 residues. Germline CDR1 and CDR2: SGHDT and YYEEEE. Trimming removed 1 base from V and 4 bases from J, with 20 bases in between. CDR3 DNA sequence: TGTGCCAGCAGCTTGATGGCGACCGGGACTAGGGGCACTGAAGCTTTCTTT. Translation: CASSLMATGTRGTEAFF.

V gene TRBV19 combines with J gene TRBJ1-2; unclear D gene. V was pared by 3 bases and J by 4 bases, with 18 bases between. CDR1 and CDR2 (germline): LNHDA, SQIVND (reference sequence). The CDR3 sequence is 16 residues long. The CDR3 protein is CASSIGRVEGSYGYTF. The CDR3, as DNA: TGTGCCAGTAGTATTGGAAGGGTAGAGGGTAGCTATGGCTACACCTTC.

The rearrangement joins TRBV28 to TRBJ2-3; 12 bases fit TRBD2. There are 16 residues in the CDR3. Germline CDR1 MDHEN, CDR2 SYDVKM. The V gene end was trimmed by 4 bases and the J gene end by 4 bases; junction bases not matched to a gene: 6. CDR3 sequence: CASSSTSGSGADTQYF. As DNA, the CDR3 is TGTGCCAGCAGTTCGACTAGCGGGAGTGGGGCAGATACGCAGTATTTT.

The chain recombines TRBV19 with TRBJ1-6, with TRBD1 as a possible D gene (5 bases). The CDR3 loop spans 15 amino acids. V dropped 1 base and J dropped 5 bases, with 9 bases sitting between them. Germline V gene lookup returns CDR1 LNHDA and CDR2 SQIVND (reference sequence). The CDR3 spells CASSIGQGNNSPLHF. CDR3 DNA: TGTGCCAGTAGTATAGGTCAGGGCAATAATTCACCCCTCCACTTT.

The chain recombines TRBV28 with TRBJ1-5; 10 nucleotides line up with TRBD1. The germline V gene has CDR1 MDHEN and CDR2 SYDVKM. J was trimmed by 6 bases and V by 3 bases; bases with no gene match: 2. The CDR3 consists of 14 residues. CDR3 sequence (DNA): TGTGCCAGCAGTTTGGGACAGGGGTTTCAGCCCCAGCATTTT. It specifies CASSLGQGFQPQHF.

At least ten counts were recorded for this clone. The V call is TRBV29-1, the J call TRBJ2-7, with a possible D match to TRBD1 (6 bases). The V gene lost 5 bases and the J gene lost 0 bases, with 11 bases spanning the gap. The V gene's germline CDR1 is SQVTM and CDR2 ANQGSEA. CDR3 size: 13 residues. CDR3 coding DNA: TGCAGCGTTATAAGGGGGAACTCCTACGAGCAGTACTTC. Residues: CSVIRGNSYEQYF.

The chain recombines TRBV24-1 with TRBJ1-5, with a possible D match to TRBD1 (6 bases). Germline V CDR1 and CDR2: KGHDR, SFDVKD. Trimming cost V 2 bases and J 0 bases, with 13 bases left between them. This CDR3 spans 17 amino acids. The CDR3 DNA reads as TGTGCCACCAGTGATTCTGGACAGAGTTATAGCAATCAGCCCCAGCATTTT. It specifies CATSDSGQSYSNQPQHF.

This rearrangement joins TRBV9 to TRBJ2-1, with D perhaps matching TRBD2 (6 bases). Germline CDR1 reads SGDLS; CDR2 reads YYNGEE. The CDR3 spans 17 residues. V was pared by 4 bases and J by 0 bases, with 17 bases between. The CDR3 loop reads CASSPGTSPSSYNEQFF. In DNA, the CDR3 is TGTGCCAGCAGCCCGGGGACTTCCCCGAGCTCCTACAATGAGCAGTTCTTC.

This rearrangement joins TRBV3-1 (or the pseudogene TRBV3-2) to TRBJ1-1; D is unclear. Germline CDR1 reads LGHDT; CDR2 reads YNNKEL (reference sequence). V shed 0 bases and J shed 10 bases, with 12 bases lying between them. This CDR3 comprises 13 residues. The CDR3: CASSQELGRGAFF. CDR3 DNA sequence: TGTGCCAGCAGCCAAGAATTAGGCCGAGGAGCTTTCTTT.

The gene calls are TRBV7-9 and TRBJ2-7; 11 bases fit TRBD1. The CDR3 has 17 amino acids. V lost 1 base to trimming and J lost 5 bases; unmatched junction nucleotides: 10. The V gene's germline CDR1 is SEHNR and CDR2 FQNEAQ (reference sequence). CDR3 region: CASSLGDPRDRGNEQYF. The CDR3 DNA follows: TGTGCCAGCAGCTTAGGGGACCCCCGGGACAGGGGGAACGAGCAGTACTTC.

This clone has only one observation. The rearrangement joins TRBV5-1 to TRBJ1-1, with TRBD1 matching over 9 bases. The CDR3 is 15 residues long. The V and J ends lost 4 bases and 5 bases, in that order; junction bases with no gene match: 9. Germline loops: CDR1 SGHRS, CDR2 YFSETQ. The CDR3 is CASSALTGGGTEAFF. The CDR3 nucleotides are TGCGCCAGCAGCGCCTTGACAGGGGGAGGGACTGAAGCTTTCTTT.

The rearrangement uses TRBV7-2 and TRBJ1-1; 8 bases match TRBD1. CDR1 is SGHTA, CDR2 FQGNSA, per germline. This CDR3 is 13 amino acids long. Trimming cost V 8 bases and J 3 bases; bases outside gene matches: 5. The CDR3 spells CASRTGTYTEAFF. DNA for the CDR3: TGTGCCAGCCGGACAGGGACTTACACTGAAGCTTTCTTT.